Presented here are 6 T cell receptor beta chains from one specimen sequenced in a study of T-cell memory formation after mild COVID-19. TCRdb re-called the 5' RACE reads through MiXCR, storing one row per CDR3 protein. The sample yields 300,000 to 350,000 distinct CDR3 sequences, 10% to 15% seen once. The sample was PBMCs or a T cell subset sorted from them (not recorded which). These receptors came from a man aged 18 to 29 who had mild COVID-19 (a few samples of this study predate the infection). Cell type and time point are not known.

This clonotype was detected once. At one end, the junction sequence differs from germline, possibly due to a read error. This chain joins TRBV7-9 and TRBJ1-5, with D maybe TRBD1 (5 bases). The CDR3 covers 14 residues. Germline lookup yields CDR1 SEHNR and CDR2 FQNEAQ (reference sequence). The CDR3 reads CASSLEDTNPPQHF. The CDR3 DNA reads as TGTGCCAGCAGCTTGGAGGACACAAATCCGCCCCAGCATTTT.

This clonotype was counted between two and nine times. This chain links TRBV2 with TRBJ2-5; D may be TRBD1 (6 bases). V lost 6 bases and J 3 bases, leaving 17 bases between the germline ends. Germline CDR1 is SNHLY and CDR2 is FYNNEI. The CDR3 has 15 residues. The CDR3 DNA sequence: TGTGCCAGCAGCCGAGGGGGTCATAGGGAAGAGACCCAGTACTTC. Translated: CASSRGGHREETQYF.

The chain links TRBV6-1 to TRBJ1-1; unclear D gene. Per the germline V gene, CDR1 is MNHNS and CDR2 is SASEGT. CDR3 size: 13 residues. The V and J ends lost 4 bases and 11 bases respectively, with 17 bases between them. The CDR3 loop reads CASSAPPASHAFF. For the CDR3, the DNA is TGTGCCAGCAGTGCCCCCCCCGCCAGCCATGCTTTCTTT.

The CDR3 DNA reads TGTGCCACCGCTGGACAGCGCGCTAACTATGGCTACACCTTC. As protein: CATAGQRANYGYTF. V gene TRBV15 combines with J gene TRBJ1-2; D possibly corresponds to TRBD1 (6 bases). The CDR3 covers 14 residues. Germline CDR1 and CDR2: LNHNV and YYDKDF (reference sequence). V lost 8 bases and J 0 bases, leaving 13 bases between the germline ends.

V gene TRBV5-4 combines with J gene TRBJ2-7; TRBD2 matches 7 bases. The length of the CDR3 is 11 residues. J gave up 6 bases and V 6 bases, and 3 bases lay outside the gene matches. From germline, CDR1 is SGHNT and CDR2 YYREEE (reference sequence). CDR3 sequence (DNA): TGTGCCAGCAAATCGGGGGGCGAGCAGTACGTC. It specifies CASKSGGEQYV.

This clonotype was found many times. The rearrangement uses TRBV7-6 and TRBJ2-2; D unclear. The CDR3 loop spans 16 amino acids. The V gene's germline CDR1 is SGHVS and CDR2 FNYEAQ. V was shortened by 4 bases and J by 0 bases, with 12 bases between the two germline ends. The CDR3 DNA follows: TGTGCCAGCAGCTCCTTCGGGCACGCGAACACCGGGGAGCTGTTTTTT. This codes for CASSSFGHANTGELFF.